The present TCR beta chain was sequenced within a study of T-cell reconstitution after alpha-beta-depleted transplantation in children. As it was prepared, the TCRbeta library received unique molecular identifiers. TCRdb reprocessed the PCR reads with MiXCR, giving one entry per CDR3 protein. Seen here are tens of thousands of distinct CDR3 sequences, about 7% observed once, and the top ten hold 2% to 3%. Germline V gives CDR1 LNHNV, CDR2 YYDKDF (reference sequence). Trimming cost V 2 bases and J 7 bases, with 20 bases left between them. The CDR3 loop spans 16 amino acids. Source: PBMCs from the stem cell graft donor, taken from the stem cell graft. The chain carries TRBV15 and TRBJ1-2, with D possibly being TRBD1 (6 bases). The receptor was derived from a human donor who donated a stem cell graft to a child with acute lymphoblastic leukemia. CDR3 sequence: CATSRSIAQGRSGYTF. In DNA form, the CDR3 reads TGTGCCACCAGCAGATCTATAGCCCAGGGGAGGAGTGGCTACACCTTC.